This entry is about one T cell receptor beta chain. This sample stems from a study of blood T cell repertoires in COVID-19. Here immunoSEQ multiplex PCR was the method, and the copy in TCRdb shows in-frame clones only, minus some. The sample records roughly 280,000 clones, roughly nine tenths being singletons. The CDR3 runs to 14 residues. Germline V CDR1 and CDR2: SGDLS, YYNGEE. V lost 3 bases, J lost 3 bases, and 3 bases stayed unmatched. The TCR sequence derives from a woman aged 18-30 years who had recovered from COVID-19. Material for sequencing was PBMCs or T cells enriched from blood (not recorded which). V usage is TRBV9 and J usage is TRBJ2-3; TRBD2 aligns across 8 bases. The CDR3 here is CASSAAGGTDTQYF. CDR3 in DNA: TGTGCCAGCAGCGCCGCGGGGGGAACAGATACGCAGTATTTT. The complete variable domain, with remaining parts taken from reference TRBV9 and TRBJ2-3, reads DSGVTQTPKHLITATGQRVTLRCSPRSGDLSVYWYQQSLDQGLQFLIQYYNGEERAKGNILERFSAQQFPDLHSELNLSSLELGDSALYFCASSAAGGTDTQYFGPGTRLTVL.